The 28 T cell receptor beta chains given below trace back to one sample, sequenced in a study of response to subunit inactivated influenza vaccine. TCRdb re-analysed the RT-PCR reads in MiXCR, keeping a single row per CDR3 protein. The sample has hundreds of thousands of distinct CDR3 sequences; 15% to 19% are singletons. The sample consisted of PBMCs from blood, taken 12 days after vaccination. Every receptor here comes from a man aged 50 to 59 who received an inactivated influenza vaccine.

This clonotype was detected only a few times. The chain carries TRBV28 and TRBJ2-1; 8 bases match TRBD2. Germline V CDR1 and CDR2: MDHEN, SYDVKM. V was pared by 9 bases and J by 2 bases, with 9 bases of the junction left unmatched. The CDR3 is 15 amino acids. This chain's CDR3 is CASDDLAGPYNEQFF. The CDR3 nucleotides read TGTGCCAGTGATGACCTAGCGGGCCCCTACAATGAGCAGTTCTTC. Full variable domain (outside the CDR3, taken from reference TRBV28 and TRBJ2-1): DVKVTQSSRYLVKRTGEKVFLECVQDMDHENMFWYRQDPGLGLRLIYFSYDVKMKEKGDIPEGYSVSREKKERFSLILESASTNQTSMYLCASDDLAGPYNEQFFGPGTRLTVL.

This clonotype occurred a few times. The CDR3 is CASSVRASGPTGELFF. The CDR3 DNA follows: TGTGCCAGCAGCGTAAGGGCTAGCGGACCCACCGGGGAGCTGTTTTTT. The chain is built from TRBV9 and TRBJ2-2; TRBD2 matches at 7 bases. V lost 1 base and J lost 4; bases outside the gene matches: 7. The V gene's germline CDR1 is SGDLS and CDR2 YYNGEE. This CDR3 is 16 amino acids long.

J is TRBJ2-3 and V is TRBV10-3, with D perhaps matching TRBD2 (5 bases). This CDR3 contains 14 residues. V lost 5 bases and J lost 0, with 9 bases in between. The germline V gene encodes CDR1 ENHRY and CDR2 SYGVKD. CDR3 amino acids: CAISLTGSTDTQYF. CDR3 nucleotide sequence: TGTGCCATCAGTCTAACGGGAAGCACAGATACGCAGTATTTT.

This chain links TRBV6-1 with TRBJ2-7, with a weak D call TRBD2 (5 bases). Trimming removed 5 bases at V and 3 bases at J, with 11 bases between. There are 13 residues in the CDR3. The V gene's germline CDR1 is MNHNS and CDR2 SASEGT. The DNA of the CDR3 is TGTGCCAGCAGTCCCCACGGGGTCTACGAGCAGTACTTC. It codes for CASSPHGVYEQYF.

This clonotype was seen many times. The gene calls are TRBV29-1 and TRBJ2-7; a possible D gene is TRBD2 (6 bases). Germline assignment: CDR1 SQVTM and CDR2 ANQGSEA. Between the trimmed V and J ends, which lost 1 base and 1 base, there was a span of 17 bases. The CDR3 sequence is 16 residues long. Here the CDR3 DNA reads TGCAGCGTTGAAGTCCTAAGGAGGGGAAATTCCTACGAGCAGTACTTC. Amino acids: CSVEVLRRGNSYEQYF.

The chain employs TRBV5-1 and TRBJ2-2; maybe TRBD1 (5 bases). The V gene lost 4 bases and the J gene lost 0 bases, with 25 bases spanning the gap. The CDR3 has 20 residues. Germline-derived CDR1 and CDR2 are SGHRS and YFSETQ. The DNA of the CDR3 is TGCGCCAGCAGCCCTAGGGTTTTACAGGCAATGATCCCGAACACCGGGGAGCTGTTTTTT. This codes for CASSPRVLQAMIPNTGELFF. The variable domain in full, completed from reference TRBV5-1 and TRBJ2-2, reads KAGVTQTPRYLIKTRGQQVTLSCSPISGHRSVSWYQQTPGQGLQFLFEYFSETQRNKGNFPGRFSGRQFSNSRSEMNVSTLELGDSALYLCASSPRVLQAMIPNTGELFFGEGSRLTVL.

The chain combines TRBV7-8 with TRBJ2-3; D is uncertain. The CDR3 is made up of 14 amino acids. V gave up 10 bases and J gave up 0 bases, with 14 bases separating them. From germline, CDR1 is SGHVS and CDR2 FQNEAQ. The CDR3 sequence: CAIVLVGSTDTQYF. The CDR3 nucleotides are TGTGCCATCGTTCTTGTCGGTAGCACAGATACGCAGTATTTT.

This rearrangement joins TRBV19 to TRBJ1-1; D may be TRBD1 (5 bases). V gave up 6 bases and J gave up 0 bases, with 11 bases separating them. Per the germline V gene, CDR1 is LNHDA and CDR2 is SQIVND (reference sequence). There are 14 residues in the CDR3. Here the CDR3 DNA reads TGTGCCAGTAGGGGCGGGGACCTGAACACTGAAGCTTTCTTT. This translates into CASRGGDLNTEAFF.

V is TRBV20-1 and J is TRBJ2-1; TRBD2 matches at 8 bases. The trim removed 4 bases at V and 8 bases at J, leaving 10 bases unmatched. Germline assignment: CDR1 DFQATT and CDR2 SNEGSKA (reference sequence). This CDR3 contains 14 residues. In nucleotides, the CDR3 is TGCAGTGCTATTGGGACTAGTGGTTTTGATGAGCAGTTCTTC. Translated, it gives CSAIGTSGFDEQFF.

This clonotype came up many times. The chain is built from TRBV3-1 and TRBJ2-7; D is possibly TRBD2 (6 bases). V was cut by 1 base and J by 6 bases, with 13 bases left in between. The V gene's germline CDR1 is LGHDT and CDR2 YNNKEL (reference sequence). There are 14 residues in the CDR3. CDR3 DNA sequence: TGTGCCAGCAGCCAAGTGACTAGTGTCGCCGAGCAGTACTTC. It specifies CASSQVTSVAEQYF.

A few counts support this clonotype. The rearrangement links TRBV12-3 or TRBV12-4 to TRBJ1-4; D gene ambiguous. The CDR3 runs 11 residues. V was cut by 2 bases and J by 8 bases, with 3 bases left in between. Here the CDR3 reads CASSLKEKLFF. CDR3 bases: TGTGCCAGCAGTTTAAAGGAAAAACTGTTTTTT.

The sample holds a few counts of this clonotype. A much larger clone is a single base away; this may be a read error. The gene calls are TRBV12-3 or TRBV12-4 and TRBJ1-5; D is perhaps TRBD1 (5 bases). There are 13 residues in the CDR3. The V gene lost 7 bases and the J gene lost 1 base, with 8 bases spanning the gap. The CDR3 spells CASIRDSNQPQHF. CDR3 sequence (DNA): TGTGCCAGCATCCGGGACAGCAATCAGCCCCAGCATTTT.

This clonotype has a handful of counts. The rearrangement joins TRBV25-1 to TRBJ2-3; 9 bases are shared with TRBD1. Germline V lookup: CDR1 MGHDK, CDR2 SYGVNS. The CDR3 has 15 amino acids. J was trimmed by 2 bases and V by 5 bases; bases with no gene match: 5. CDR3 protein: CASSNRDRDTDTQYF. The CDR3 region has the DNA TGTGCCAGCAGTAACCGGGACAGGGACACAGATACGCAGTATTTT.

With regard to this clonotype: A read error may produce the germline difference seen at one junction end. The chain couples TRBV23-1 to TRBJ2-7; no clear D. TRBV23-1 is known as an ORF, though its function is uncertain. The CDR3 loop spans 12 amino acids. The CDR3, as DNA: TGCGCCCCCCGGCAGGCGGAGTACGGGCAGTACTTC. This codes for CAPRQAEYGQYF.

This clonotype was counted only a few times. At one boundary the junction diverges from the germline segment, which might be a read error. The V and J genes are TRBV11-2 and TRBJ2-7; no clear D gene. Per the germline V gene, CDR1 is SGHAT and CDR2 is FQNNGV. The CDR3 loop spans 17 amino acids. The CDR3 is CASSIDGTFSSFHEQYF. In DNA form, the CDR3 reads TGTGCCAGCAGCATAGACGGCACCTTTAGCTCGTTCCACGAGCAGTACTTC.

This clonotype was detected ten times or more. For the CDR3, the DNA is TGTGCCAGCAGTCCAGGACAGGGGCGTGAAAAACTGTTTTTT. Residues: CASSPGQGREKLFF. The chain is built from TRBV12-3 or TRBV12-4 and TRBJ1-4; 9 bases are a match to TRBD1. This CDR3 spans 14 amino acids. Trimming removed 5 bases from V and 7 bases from J; junction bases left unmatched: 5.

J is TRBJ1-1 and V is TRBV9; D is possibly TRBD1 (6 bases). V lost 3 bases and J lost 6, with 18 bases in between. Germline CDR1 SGDLS, CDR2 YYNGEE. The CDR3 sequence is 15 residues long. CDR3 amino acids: CASSDFGGASSEAFF. CDR3 in DNA: TGTGCCAGCAGCGACTTTGGGGGGGCTTCGTCTGAAGCTTTCTTT.

The chain couples TRBV10-3 to TRBJ1-5, with no clear D. The CDR3 spans 17 residues. Germline CDR1 reads ENHRY; CDR2 reads SYGVKD. V lost 4 bases, J lost 2 bases, and 18 bases lay in between. CDR3 sequence (DNA): TGTGCCATCAGTGCGGTCAACAGCGCCGGGGGCAATCAGCCCCAGCATTTT. It translates to CAISAVNSAGGNQPQHF.

The rearrangement uses TRBV27 and TRBJ2-1; 16 bases align to TRBD2. The CDR3 extends over 16 amino acids. Germline V CDR1 and CDR2: MNHEY, SMNVEV (reference sequence). With V trimmed by 7 bases and J by 8 bases, 8 bases remained unmatched. This CDR3 reads CASIGTSGGARHEQFF. In DNA, the CDR3 is TGTGCCAGCATTGGGACTAGCGGGGGGGCTCGCCATGAGCAGTTCTTC.

This clonotype was seen a handful of times. The rearrangement uses TRBV20-1 and TRBJ2-7; 13 positions agree with TRBD2. The CDR3 totals 11 residues. Germline V lookup: CDR1 DFQATT, CDR2 SNEGSKA (reference sequence). CDR3 amino acids: CSGLAGVEQYF. As DNA, the CDR3 is TGCAGCGGACTAGCGGGAGTCGAGCAGTACTTC.

In this sample, this clonotype turned up a few times. The genes are TRBV3-1 and TRBJ2-7; TRBD1 or TRBD2 may be the D gene (6 bases each). CDR1 and CDR2 from the germline V gene are LGHDT and YNNKEL (reference sequence). CDR3 length: 11 amino acids. Trimming removed 3 bases at V and 11 bases at J, with 11 bases between. CDR3 coding DNA: TGTGCCAGCAGCCAGGGGGGCAAGGAGTACTTC. It translates to CASSQGGKEYF.

This clonotype has a count of ten or more. This chain uses TRBV12-3 or TRBV12-4 with TRBJ1-2, with no clear D. The CDR3 length is 13 residues. V gave up 3 bases and J gave up 4 bases, with 9 bases separating them. CDR3 amino acids: CASSLVNGYGYTF. In DNA, the CDR3 is TGTGCCAGCAGTTTGGTGAATGGCTATGGCTACACCTTC.

This clonotype showed up just a few times. CDR3: CAIRTGAQSSYNEQFF. The CDR3 DNA is TGTGCCATCAGAACGGGGGCCCAGAGCTCCTACAATGAGCAGTTCTTC. The V gene is TRBV10-3, the J gene TRBJ2-1; D possibly matches TRBD1 or TRBD2 (6 bases each). Deletions cut 6 bases from V and 0 bases from J, with 15 bases between. This CDR3 spans 16 amino acids. Germline V CDR1 and CDR2: ENHRY, SYGVKD.

At least ten counts were recorded for this clonotype. The chain combines TRBV30 with TRBJ2-7; D is undetermined. The CDR3 length is 11 residues. The V end lost 5 bases, the J end lost 5 bases, and 10 bases lay between the germline ends. Germline CDR1 GTSNPN, CDR2 SVGIG (reference sequence). CDR3 loop: CAWEGGDEQYF. For the CDR3, the DNA is TGTGCCTGGGAAGGTGGGGACGAGCAGTACTTC.

This clonotype was found a few times. The rearrangement joins TRBV7-2 to TRBJ2-7; D unresolved. Per the germline V gene, CDR1 is SGHTA and CDR2 is FQGNSA. CDR3 length equals 11 residues. The ends were cut back, 5 bases at V and 4 bases at J, with 6 bases in the middle. The CDR3 protein is CASSAQYEQYF. CDR3 nucleotides: TGTGCCAGCAGCGCCCAATACGAGCAGTACTTC.

This clonotype was found a few times. The chain recombines TRBV27 with TRBJ1-2; the D gene is possibly TRBD1 (6 bases). The CDR3 contains 15 residues. V was cut by 0 bases and J by 7 bases, with 15 bases left in between. Looked up from germline, CDR1 is MNHEY and CDR2 is SMNVEV (reference sequence). The CDR3 reads CASSLSAGDRLGYTF. Written as DNA, the CDR3 is TGTGCCAGCAGTTTATCAGCAGGGGATAGGCTTGGCTACACCTTC.

The chain employs TRBV20-1 and TRBJ2-1; no clear D gene. Trimming took off 4 bases at V and 2 bases at J, with 15 bases between the two ends. The CDR3 spans 15 residues. The germline gives CDR1 DFQATT, CDR2 SNEGSKA (reference sequence). CDR3 sequence (DNA): TGCAGTGCTACTGGTGGCAGTAGAACCTACAATGAGCAGTTCTTC. It encodes CSATGGSRTYNEQFF.

V is TRBV25-1 and J is TRBJ2-6; D gene uncertain. The CDR3 covers 16 residues. In germline, CDR1 is MGHDK, CDR2 SYGVNS. The V gene lost 6 bases and the J gene lost 0 bases, with 12 bases spanning the gap. The CDR3 sequence: CASRGFTNSGANVLTF. CDR3 coding DNA: TGTGCCAGCAGGGGCTTTACAAACTCTGGGGCCAACGTCCTGACTTTC.